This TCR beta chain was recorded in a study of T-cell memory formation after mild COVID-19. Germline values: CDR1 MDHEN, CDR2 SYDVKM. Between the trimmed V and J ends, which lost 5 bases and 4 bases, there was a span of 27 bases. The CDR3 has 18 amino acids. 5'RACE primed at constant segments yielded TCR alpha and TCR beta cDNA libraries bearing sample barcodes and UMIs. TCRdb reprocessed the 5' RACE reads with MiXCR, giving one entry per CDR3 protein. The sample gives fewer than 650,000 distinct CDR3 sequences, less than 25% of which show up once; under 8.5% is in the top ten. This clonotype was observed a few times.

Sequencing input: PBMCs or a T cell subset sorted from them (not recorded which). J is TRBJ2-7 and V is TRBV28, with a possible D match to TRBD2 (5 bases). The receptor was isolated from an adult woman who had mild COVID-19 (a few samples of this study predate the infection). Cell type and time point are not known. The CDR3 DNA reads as TGTGCCAGCAGTCTTCCTTCGGGTTCAGGCCTCACGGGATACGAGCAGTACTTC. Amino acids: CASSLPSGSGLTGYEQYF.